This entry lists 7 T cell receptor beta chains sequenced from one sample in a study of cytomegalovirus exposure and HLA in healthy donors. 13 Jbeta primers and 60 Vbeta primers were used for the PCR. Libraries were prepared by immunoSEQ multiplex PCR; TCRdb keeps only in-frame clonotypes and omits some of them. The profile covers fewer than 350,000 clones, with over 85% appearing a single time and about 2.3% taken by the ten largest. The sample comprised PBMCs. The source of these receptors is a woman aged 18 to 35 in good health and CMV-seronegative.

V and J are TRBV6-1 and TRBJ2-1, with 11 bases matching TRBD2. V was pared by 8 bases and J by 4 bases, with 4 bases of the junction left unmatched. Per germline, CDR1 MNHNS and CDR2 SASEGT. This CDR3 has 14 residues. The CDR3 DNA follows: TGTGCCAGCTACTCTAGCGGGGGGTACAATGAGCAGTTCTTC. Translated: CASYSSGGYNEQFF.

The chain couples TRBV5-1 to TRBJ2-3, with 9 bases matching TRBD1. The CDR3 runs 13 residues. With V trimmed by 8 bases and J by 1 base, 2 bases remained unmatched. Germline assignment: CDR1 SGHRS and CDR2 YFSETQ. CDR3 DNA: TGCGCCAGTGGACAGGGGCGCACAGATACGCAGTATTTT. It yields the protein CASGQGRTDTQYF.

The genes are TRBV27 and TRBJ2-3; D call uncertain. The V gene lost 10 bases and the J gene lost 3 bases, with 14 bases spanning the gap. Germline CDR1 MNHEY, CDR2 SMNVEV (reference sequence). This CDR3 has 13 amino acids. In DNA, the CDR3 is TGTGCCACCGCTTTGGCGGTGACAGATACGCAGTATTTT. It codes for CATALAVTDTQYF.

The DNA of the CDR3 is TGTGCCAGCAGCCTTGACAGGGGCTATGGCTACACCTTC. Its protein is CASSLDRGYGYTF. The chain carries TRBV7-2 and TRBJ1-2, with TRBD1 matching over 8 bases. There are 13 residues in the CDR3. After removal of 5 bases from V and 4 bases from J, the junction contained 3 bases not matched to a gene. Looked up from germline, CDR1 is SGHTA and CDR2 is FQGNSA.

This chain connects TRBV25-1 to TRBJ2-3; 12 positions match TRBD2. The CDR3 has 17 amino acids. V gave up 1 base and J gave up 2 bases; unmatched junction bases: 4. The germline CDR1 and CDR2 sequences are MGHDK and SYGVNS. The CDR3 reads CASSESTSGGFTDTQYF. The CDR3 DNA sequence: TGTGCCAGCAGTGAATCCACTAGCGGGGGGTTCACAGATACGCAGTATTTT.

V usage is TRBV12-5 and J usage is TRBJ1-5; TRBD1 agrees at 9 bases. Germline V gene data show CDR1 as LGHNT and CDR2 as FRNRAP. The CDR3 totals 15 residues. The V gene end was trimmed by 5 bases and the J gene end by 4 bases; junction bases not matched to a gene: 6. CDR3 loop: CASGTGTGLNQPQHF. The CDR3 DNA reads as TGTGCTAGTGGTACCGGGACAGGGCTAAATCAGCCCCAGCATTTT.

The rearrangement uses TRBV2 and TRBJ1-6, with 8 bases aligning to TRBD1. This CDR3 region has 14 residues. Germline values: CDR1 SNHLY, CDR2 FYNNEI. V shed 6 bases and J 10 bases; nucleotides not matched to a gene: 8. As DNA, the CDR3 is TGTGCCAGCAGCTTGACAGGGGCCTCCTCACCCCTCCACTTT. Protein: CASSLTGASSPLHF. The whole variable domain, filled in from reference TRBV2 and TRBJ1-6, reads EPEVTQTPSHQVTQMGQEVILRCVPISNHLYFYWYRQILGQKVEFLVSFYNNEISEKSEIFDDQFSVERPDGSNFTLKIRSTKLEDSAMYFCASSLTGASSPLHFGNGTRLTVT.